Following are 10 T cell receptor beta chains from one sample sequenced in a study of cytomegalovirus exposure and HLA in healthy donors. PCR primers comprised 60 Vbeta and 13 Jbeta primers. Some clones are missing from TCRdb's copy, which holds only in-frame ones; the method was immunoSEQ multiplex PCR. The table records more than 70,000 clones, over 75% of them present only once. The sample comprised PBMCs. Receptor source: a man younger than 40 in good health and CMV-seropositive.

The genes are TRBV6-5 and TRBJ2-7; 9 bases match TRBD1. There are 13 residues in the CDR3. Per germline, CDR1 MNHEY and CDR2 SVGAGI. The J segment lost 5 bases and the V segment lost 9 bases, leaving 8 bases of the junction unmatched. CDR3 bases: TGTGCCAGTCACGGGACAGGGACAAACGAGCAGTACTTC. Its protein is CASHGTGTNEQYF.

This chain connects TRBV4-1 to TRBJ2-3; the D gene is possibly TRBD2 (6 bases). Germline V gene lookup returns CDR1 MGHRA and CDR2 YSYEKL. V lost 1 base, J lost 0 bases, and 11 bases lay in between. CDR3 length: 16 amino acids. CDR3 sequence reads: CASSQGFAGSTDTQYF. DNA of the CDR3: TGCGCCAGCAGCCAAGGGTTTGCGGGGAGCACAGATACGCAGTATTTT.

This clone was seen only a few times. The chain joins TRBV6-5 to TRBJ2-6, with D possibly TRBD1 on 6 matching bases. The CDR3 consists of 14 residues. V was cut by 0 bases and J by 8 bases, with 8 bases left in between. The germline V gene encodes CDR1 MNHEY and CDR2 SVGAGI. The CDR3 is CASSYSDRSNVLTF. CDR3 nucleotide sequence: TGTGCCAGCAGTTACTCTGACAGGTCCAACGTCCTGACTTTC.

The chain recombines TRBV9 with TRBJ2-2; tentative D call: TRBD2 (6 bases). V was clipped by 2 bases and J by 5 bases, with 13 bases between them. There are 15 residues in the CDR3. Germline V gene lookup returns CDR1 SGDLS and CDR2 YYNGEE. CDR3 nucleotides: TGTGCCAGCAGCGTGAGCCTTGCGGGGACCGGGGAGCTGTTTTTT. Encoded protein: CASSVSLAGTGELFF. The whole variable domain, filled in from reference TRBV9 and TRBJ2-2, reads DSGVTQTPKHLITATGQRVTLRCSPRSGDLSVYWYQQSLDQGLQFLIQYYNGEERAKGNILERFSAQQFPDLHSELNLSSLELGDSALYFCASSVSLAGTGELFFGEGSRLTVL.

The V and J genes are TRBV7-2 and TRBJ1-2; no firm D call. Germline CDR1 and CDR2: SGHTA and FQGNSA. This CDR3 is 14 amino acids long. The V end was cut by 2 bases, the J end by 5 bases, with 12 bases between. CDR3 in DNA: TGTGCCAGCAGCTTAAGAGATCCCCGTTATGGCTACACCTTC. This gives the protein CASSLRDPRYGYTF.

V usage is TRBV9 and J usage is TRBJ2-7; 15 nucleotides line up with TRBD2. The germline gives CDR1 SGDLS, CDR2 YYNGEE. The junction had 9 bases not matched to a gene; V was cut back by 4 bases and J by 7 bases. The CDR3 consists of 16 residues. CDR3 loop: CASSPSPGLAGGEQYF. In nucleotides, the CDR3 is TGTGCCAGCAGCCCCTCTCCAGGACTAGCGGGAGGGGAGCAGTACTTC.

This chain connects TRBV6-6 to TRBJ2-7, with D unresolved. CDR1 is MNHNY and CDR2 is SVGAGI in the germline V gene (reference sequence). Deletions cut 0 bases from V and 3 bases from J, with 3 bases between. CDR3 length equals 12 residues. CDR3: CASSYSNYEQYF. The CDR3, as DNA: TGTGCCAGCAGTTACTCCAACTACGAGCAGTACTTC.

The rearrangement links TRBV23-1 to TRBJ2-7, with 10 bases aligning to TRBD2. TRBV23-1 is assigned to the ORF class and has an uncertain function. With 2 bases clipped from V and 0 bases from J, the junction kept 7 bases outside the gene matches. This CDR3 is built from 17 residues. CDR3 region: CASSQGLAGESSYEQYV. Written as DNA, the CDR3 is TGCGCCAGCAGTCAAGGGCTAGCGGGGGAGAGCTCCTACGAGCAGTACGTC.

The rearrangement uses TRBV6-5 and TRBJ2-6, with 7 bases fitting TRBD1. This CDR3 contains 15 residues. V shed 11 bases and J 0 bases; nucleotides not matched to a gene: 7. Germline-derived CDR1 and CDR2 are MNHEY and SVGAGI. CDR3 in DNA: TGTGCCTCCCGGGACAGATCCTCTGGGGCCAACGTCCTGACTTTC. This gives the protein CASRDRSSGANVLTF.

The rearrangement links TRBV13 to TRBJ2-7, with D possibly being TRBD2 (5 bases). Germline CDR1 is PRHDT and CDR2 is FYEKMQ (reference sequence). The V gene lost 4 bases and the J gene lost 4 bases, with 11 bases spanning the gap. This CDR3 region has 13 residues. DNA for the CDR3: TGTGCCAGCAGCTCTAGCCCCTATTACGAGCAGTACGTC. Its protein product is CASSSSPYYEQYV.